Below, 19 T cell receptor beta chains from the same sample are listed, as sequenced in a study of T cell responses to AZD1222 COVID-19 vaccine. TCRdb keeps only in-frame clones here, not all; method: immunoSEQ multiplex PCR. The sample includes roughly 160,000 clones, roughly 92% of them seen just once. The sample was peripheral blood, taken on day 0 of AZD1222 vaccination. These receptors were taken from an adult in good health.

This clone was observed once. V gene TRBV5-1 combines with J gene TRBJ2-2, with TRBD1 identical over 10 bases. The germline gives CDR1 SGHRS, CDR2 YFSETQ. The V segment lost 1 base and the J segment 7 bases; nucleotides outside the gene matches: 7. The CDR3 extends over 16 amino acids. The CDR3 DNA follows: TGCGCCAGCAGCTTGCGACAGGGGGCTGTTGGCGGGGAGCTGTTTTTT. This sequence encodes CASSLRQGAVGGELFF.

V and J are TRBV4-3 and TRBJ1-2, with D perhaps TRBD1 (6 bases). The germline V and J ends were trimmed by 1 base and 7 bases, with 7 bases remaining between them. Germline CDR1 reads LGHNA; CDR2 reads YSLEER. The CDR3 covers 12 residues. The CDR3 nucleotides read TGCGCCAGCAGCCAAGGAGGGGGTGGCTACACCTTC. Encoded protein: CASSQGGGGYTF.

The V and J genes are TRBV6-5 and TRBJ1-1; 8 bases agree with TRBD1. Germline V CDR1 and CDR2: MNHEY, SVGAGI. This CDR3 comprises 14 residues. V lost 6 bases and J lost 4; bases outside the gene matches: 7. The CDR3 loop is CASSRRTGGTEAFF. CDR3 sequence (DNA): TGTGCCAGCAGCCGGCGCACAGGGGGCACTGAAGCTTTCTTT.

The V and J genes are TRBV5-6 and TRBJ2-1; D is ambiguous. From germline, CDR1 is SGHDT and CDR2 YYEEEE. The V end was cut by 4 bases, the J end by 4 bases, with 3 bases between. The CDR3 totals 11 residues. CDR3 coding DNA: TGTGCCAGCAGCCTATACAATGAGCAGTTCTTC. This sequence encodes CASSLYNEQFF.

This chain uses TRBV18 with TRBJ2-2; 7 bases align to TRBD1. The CDR3 sequence is 16 residues long. Looked up from germline, CDR1 is KGHSH and CDR2 is LQKENI. V lost 3 bases and J lost 1; bases outside the gene matches: 5. In nucleotides, the CDR3 is TGTGCCAGCTCACCGGGGACAGCTATGAACACCGGGGAGCTGTTTTTT. The encoded protein is CASSPGTAMNTGELFF.

This chain uses TRBV29-1 with TRBJ2-7; D is ambiguous. The germline V gene encodes CDR1 SQVTM and CDR2 ANQGSEA. The CDR3 sequence is 12 residues long. Trimming left V 6 bases short and J 7 bases short, with 16 bases between. This CDR3 is CSVGWASLEQYF. DNA for the CDR3: TGCAGCGTGGGGTGGGCCTCCCTGGAGCAGTACTTC.

This clone has just one count. This chain links TRBV25-1 with TRBJ2-2; TRBD2 matches 7 bases. After removal of 6 bases from V and 4 bases from J, the junction contained 8 bases not matched to a gene. This CDR3 is built from 15 residues. The germline V gene has CDR1 MGHDK and CDR2 SYGVNS. The CDR3 reads CASRRRERSTGELFF. For the CDR3, the DNA is TGTGCCAGCAGAAGGCGGGAGAGGAGCACCGGGGAGCTGTTTTTT.

Many counts were recorded for this clone. This rearrangement joins TRBV5-1 to TRBJ1-1; D is undetermined. The V gene lost 0 bases and the J gene lost 4 bases, with 10 bases spanning the gap. CDR1 SGHRS and CDR2 YFSETQ come from the germline V gene. The CDR3 has 14 residues. For the CDR3, the DNA is TGCGCCAGCAGCTTGGCCGCAGGTTTCACTGAAGCTTTCTTT. This gives the protein CASSLAAGFTEAFF.

This chain uses TRBV6-2 or TRBV6-3 with TRBJ2-5; D is perhaps TRBD2 (5 bases). V was trimmed by 2 bases and J by 0 bases, leaving 7 bases between them. CDR3 length equals 14 residues. In germline, CDR1 is MNHEY, CDR2 SVGEGT. CDR3 in amino acids: CASSYKDYQETQYF. CDR3 in DNA: TGTGCCAGCAGTTACAAGGACTACCAAGAGACCCAGTACTTC.

The chain couples TRBV6-5 to TRBJ1-2, with a weak D call TRBD1 (5 bases). Germline V gives CDR1 MNHEY, CDR2 SVGAGI. This CDR3 has 15 amino acids. Deletions cut 1 base from V and 7 bases from J, with 16 bases between. CDR3 sequence: CASSYYRRGGFGYTF. Written as DNA, the CDR3 is TGTGCCAGCAGTTACTATCGGCGGGGGGGATTTGGCTACACCTTC.

The chain employs TRBV11-2 and TRBJ1-1, with a weak D call TRBD1 (5 bases). Trimming shortened V by 4 bases and J by 0 bases, and 15 bases separated the two germline ends. Looked up from germline, CDR1 is SGHAT and CDR2 is FQNNGV. The CDR3 contains 16 residues. The CDR3 DNA reads as TGTGCCAGCAGCTCCCATGGGACCTATATGAACACTGAAGCTTTCTTT. Its translation is CASSSHGTYMNTEAFF.

This chain uses TRBV27 with TRBJ2-3; D remains ambiguous. CDR1 MNHEY and CDR2 SMNVEV come from the germline V gene (reference sequence). V lost 7 bases and J 0 bases, leaving 14 bases between the germline ends. The CDR3 has 15 amino acids. CDR3 sequence (DNA): TGTGCCAGCACCAAACAAGGGTATAGCACAGATACGCAGTATTTT. Translation gives CASTKQGYSTDTQYF.

J is TRBJ1-2 and V is TRBV12-3 or TRBV12-4, with a weak D call TRBD1 (5 bases). CDR3 length equals 13 residues. With 5 bases removed from V and 0 bases from J, the gap between germline ends came to 7 bases. This CDR3 reads CASSQQANYGYTF. The CDR3 DNA reads as TGTGCCAGCAGTCAACAGGCTAACTATGGCTACACCTTC.

This chain joins TRBV30 and TRBJ2-2; D unresolved. V was trimmed by 2 bases and J by 6 bases, leaving 13 bases between them. Germline V CDR1 and CDR2: GTSNPN, SVGIG (reference sequence). The CDR3 consists of 14 residues. The CDR3 is CAWSPTRPPGELFF. The CDR3 nucleotides read TGTGCCTGGAGTCCGACAAGGCCCCCCGGGGAGCTGTTTTTT.

The chain links TRBV30 to TRBJ2-1; D is unresolved. V was cut by 3 bases and J by 3 bases, with 24 bases left in between. The CDR3 has 18 amino acids. Germline V gene lookup returns CDR1 GTSNPN and CDR2 SVGIG (reference sequence). In DNA form, the CDR3 reads TGTGCCTGGAGCGACACAACCGCGACTCTTTCTTACTACAATGAGCAGTTCTTC. Translating gives CAWSDTTATLSYYNEQFF.

J is TRBJ2-7 and V is TRBV30; a weak D match, TRBD2 (5 bases). The CDR3 runs to 12 residues. With 1 base removed from V and 6 bases from J, the gap between germline ends came to 10 bases. Germline V gives CDR1 GTSNPN, CDR2 SVGIG (reference sequence). DNA for the CDR3: TGTGCCTGGAGTGACACGGGGAGCGAGCAGTACTTC. Its protein is CAWSDTGSEQYF.

The chain employs TRBV20-1 and TRBJ2-4, with TRBD1 as a possible D gene (5 bases). Germline V gives CDR1 DFQATT, CDR2 SNEGSKA (reference sequence). This CDR3 spans 15 amino acids. V lost 3 bases and J 2 bases, leaving 14 bases between the germline ends. The DNA of the CDR3 is TGCAGTGCTAGTTTGGACACTCCTACCAAAAACATTCAGTACTTC. It codes for CSASLDTPTKNIQYF.

V gene TRBV10-2 combines with J gene TRBJ1-2, with 7 nucleotides matching TRBD1. Germline V gives CDR1 WSHSY, CDR2 SAAADI. This CDR3 region has 15 residues. With V trimmed by 7 bases and J by 4 bases, 12 bases remained unmatched. CDR3 coding DNA: TGCGCCAGCAATGGGGAGGGGGCTGGTATCTATGGCTACACCTTC. Translating gives CASNGEGAGIYGYTF.

The chain recombines TRBV14 with TRBJ2-2, with unresolved D. CDR3 length: 13 residues. Germline CDR1 and CDR2: SGHDN and FVKESK. Trimming shortened V by 3 bases and J by 5 bases, and 7 bases separated the two germline ends. CDR3 in amino acids: CASSQLITGELFF. In DNA, the CDR3 is TGTGCCAGCAGCCAGTTAATAACCGGGGAGCTGTTTTTT.